These T cell receptor beta chains were read from a single sample in a study of cytomegalovirus exposure and HLA in healthy donors. Method: immunoSEQ multiplex PCR; TCRdb's copy keeps in-frame clones and lacks some. The table includes 170,000 or so clones, more than 80% detected once. Input material: PBMCs. These receptors came from a boy aged 5-17 years in good health and CMV-seronegative. The conserved cysteine and the conserved F or W are not part of the CDR3 here. Each record gives: V gene, J gene, CDR3 protein.

V: TRBV6-5; J: TRBJ2-3; CDR3: ASSYQGKRTDTQY
V: TRBV2; J: TRBJ1-5; CDR3: ASSEDRRNQPQH
V: TRBV7-9; J: TRBJ2-1; CDR3: ASSLFNEQF
V: TRBV19; J: TRBJ1-5; CDR3: ASSIRGAGNQPQH
V: TRBV13; J: TRBJ1-3; CDR3: ASSLWGFGTGVSGNTIY
V: TRBV19; J: TRBJ2-6; CDR3: ASSLTRTGADVLT
V: TRBV5-6; J: TRBJ2-1; CDR3: ASSAPAREAYNEQF
V: TRBV11-2; J: TRBJ2-3; CDR3: ASSLQGVGTDTQY
V: TRBV30; J: TRBJ2-2; CDR3: AWSVRSSGMFTGELF
V: TRBV7-7; J: TRBJ2-7; CDR3: ASSSPTGEQY
V: TRBV27; J: TRBJ2-5; CDR3: ASSRNVAGGEETQY
V: TRBV10-3; J: TRBJ1-1; CDR3: AISAVTGGAF
V: TRBV7-2; J: TRBJ1-5; CDR3: ASSLREGNQPQH
V: TRBV14; J: TRBJ2-3; CDR3: ASSQGRDYGVSDTQY
V: TRBV19; J: TRBJ2-3; CDR3: ASNKREIADTQY
V: TRBV27; J: TRBJ2-1; CDR3: ASSWSSVNEQF
V: TRBV6-1; J: TRBJ2-1; CDR3: ASSEASGLYNEQF
V: TRBV5-4; J: TRBJ2-5; CDR3: ASSFQQGLVQETQY
V: TRBV5-1; J: TRBJ2-1; CDR3: ASSPGGAYNEQF
V: TRBV14; J: TRBJ1-1; CDR3: ASSQAFQGHTEAF
V: TRBV7-6; J: TRBJ2-3; CDR3: ASGGLASTDTQY
V: TRBV15; J: TRBJ2-5; CDR3: ATSRERQGYGTQY
V: TRBV7-9; J: TRBJ2-7; CDR3: ASRGGVGDEQY
V: TRBV29-1; J: TRBJ2-1; CDR3: SVEGLWADNEQF
V: TRBV19; J: TRBJ1-5; CDR3: ASSIGGRSNFQPQH
V: TRBV2; J: TRBJ1-6; CDR3: ASNEEQGLYSPLH
V: TRBV6-4; J: TRBJ2-3; CDR3: ASSVGLALTDTQY
V: TRBV18; J: TRBJ1-1; CDR3: ASSPTRNTEAF
V: TRBV7-6; J: TRBJ2-1; CDR3: ASSFKSGGGWNNEQF
V: TRBV6-5; J: TRBJ1-1; CDR3: ASSRTGIYHTEAF
V: TRBV4-1; J: TRBJ1-4; CDR3: ASSQEQGTDKLF
V: TRBV19; J: TRBJ1-5; CDR3: ASQTSNQPQH
V: TRBV5-1; J: TRBJ1-2; CDR3: ASALGGDGYT
V: TRBV5-1; J: TRBJ2-3; CDR3: ASRLVAGGTADTQY
V: TRBV4-3; J: TRBJ1-1; CDR3: ASSQDLGGPEAF
V: TRBV2; J: TRBJ1-2; CDR3: ASSESGVGYT
V: TRBV5-6; J: TRBJ2-1; CDR3: ASSLSFRGTGGADEQF
V: TRBV5-1; J: TRBJ2-1; CDR3: ASSRDRVLDEQF
V: TRBV2; J: TRBJ1-1; CDR3: ASSGDSRTEAF
V: TRBV6-1; J: TRBJ1-4; CDR3: ASRGTATTNEKLF
V: TRBV7-2; J: TRBJ1-2; CDR3: ASSLPDRRPYGYT
V: TRBV7-2; J: TRBJ2-7; CDR3: ASSLSGPGYEQY
V: TRBV15; J: TRBJ1-5; CDR3: ATSTGNSEAPQH
V: TRBV11-2; J: TRBJ1-6; CDR3: ASSFVDSPLH
V: TRBV7-2; J: TRBJ1-4; CDR3: ASSLGRVTEKLF
V: TRBV7-3; J: TRBJ2-3; CDR3: ASSSTSEADTQY